This TCR beta chain was profiled in a study of naive and memory T cell subsets. Study observations and caveats: Especially in CD8 cells, naive repertoires contained a few larger clonotypes, possibly CD45RA-re-expressing memory cells. In naive cells, over 90% of TCR sequences were seen only once. Gini index rose across naive, CM, EM and EMRA in CD4 and CD8. The power law exponent of TCR abundance differed between naive and memory cells.

This clonotype was seen more than once but under ten times. The target antigen is unknown. The beta constant-region primer was an equimolar mix of two oligonucleotides covering TRBC1 and TRBC2. Ligated cDNA was amplified by four rounds of PCR with nested alpha and beta constant-region primers and SP2. The cDNA 3' end received a ligated single-stranded oligonucleotide carrying the SP2 primer and a 12-nucleotide UMI. MiXCR, applied by TCRdb to the UMI-ligation and nested PCR reads, yields one record per CDR3 protein. The data show roughly 83,000 distinct CDR3 sequences, roughly 12% seen once. What was sequenced was naive CD4+ T cells from blood. The source of this sequence is a human donor in good health.

This chain's CDR3 is CASSQGDLYEQYF. In DNA, the CDR3 is TGTGCCAGCAGCCAAGGTGACCTATACGAGCAGTACTTC. The gene calls are TRBV4-2 and TRBJ2-7; D call uncertain. Germline V gene lookup returns CDR1 LGHNA and CDR2 YNFKEQ. The CDR3 runs 13 residues. Trimming took off 1 base at V and 4 bases at J, with 8 bases between the two ends.